These T cell receptor beta chains were read from a single sample in a study of ipilimumab plus nivolumab after autologous stem cell transplantation. The table came from immunoSEQ multiplex PCR; TCRdb's copy has only in-frame clones and leaves some out. The sample includes thousands of clones, 84% of them seen just once. The material sequenced was PBMCs, taken in a trial of ipilimumab plus nivolumab as post-transplant consolidation. Receptors were obtained from a male donor with multiple myeloma. Each CDR3 is given with its conserved first and last residue. Fields, in order: D gene, clone size, J gene, V gene, CDR3 length, CDR3 DNA, CDR3 protein. A D gene is named only where the DNA matches it firmly. The size field is filled for only some rows; it gives once, few, many or a size class.

d_call: .; clone_size: .; j_call: TRBJ2-5; v_call: TRBV7-3; cdr3_length: 12; cdr3_nt: TGTGCCAGCAGGGGGGCTTCGGAGACCCAGTACTTC; cdr3_aa: CASRGASETQYF
d_call: .; clone_size: .; j_call: TRBJ2-5; v_call: TRBV28; cdr3_length: 12; cdr3_nt: TGTGCCAGCAGTTTCGAAGGCCGCAGGCAGTACTTC; cdr3_aa: CASSFEGRRQYF
d_call: .; clone_size: .; j_call: TRBJ1-1; v_call: TRBV2; cdr3_length: 15; cdr3_nt: TGTGCCAGCAGCCAGGAGGAGTCAGGGAACCCTGAAGCTTTCTTT; cdr3_aa: CASSQEESGNPEAFF
d_call: .; clone_size: once; j_call: TRBJ2-7; v_call: TRBV10-3; cdr3_length: 14; cdr3_nt: TGTGCCATCAGTGAAGCCCATAGCTCCTACGAGCAGTACTTC; cdr3_aa: CAISEAHSSYEQYF
d_call: .; clone_size: once; j_call: TRBJ1-6; v_call: TRBV4-2; cdr3_length: 16; cdr3_nt: TGTGCCAGCAGCCAACGTGTCGGGTCTTCTAATTCACCCCTCCACTTT; cdr3_aa: CASSQRVGSSNSPLHF
d_call: .; clone_size: .; j_call: TRBJ2-7; v_call: TRBV6-4; cdr3_length: 16; cdr3_nt: TGTGCTCCCCTTAGGGCGGCGGGGCCCGAATCCTACGAGCAGTACTTC; cdr3_aa: CAPLRAAGPESYEQYF
d_call: .; clone_size: .; j_call: TRBJ2-5; v_call: TRBV4-2; cdr3_length: 11; cdr3_nt: TGTGCCAGCAGCCAACAAGAGACCCAGTACTTC; cdr3_aa: CASSQQETQYF
d_call: .; clone_size: .; j_call: TRBJ1-5; v_call: TRBV18; cdr3_length: 15; cdr3_nt: TGTGCCAGCTCCCCCAGGGGCCCATCCAATCAGCCCCAGCATTTT; cdr3_aa: CASSPRGPSNQPQHF
d_call: .; clone_size: .; j_call: TRBJ2-5; v_call: TRBV6-7; cdr3_length: 14; cdr3_nt: TGTGCCAGCAGTTATTACAGGGATGAAGAGACCCAGTACTTC; cdr3_aa: CASSYYRDEETQYF
d_call: TRBD1; clone_size: .; j_call: TRBJ2-2; v_call: TRBV9; cdr3_length: 16; cdr3_nt: TGTGCCAGCAGCGAAGACAACAGGGGTGACACCGGGGAGCTGTTTTTT; cdr3_aa: CASSEDNRGDTGELFF
d_call: .; clone_size: .; j_call: TRBJ2-2; v_call: TRBV5-4; cdr3_length: 15; cdr3_nt: TGTGCCAGCAGACGTGGGACCGCGTCCCCCGGGGAGCTGTTTTTT; cdr3_aa: CASRRGTASPGELFF
d_call: TRBD1; clone_size: .; j_call: TRBJ2-3; v_call: TRBV4-1; cdr3_length: 16; cdr3_nt: TGCGCCAGCAGCCCTCGAGACAGGGGGATCATGGATACGCAGTATTTT; cdr3_aa: CASSPRDRGIMDTQYF
d_call: .; clone_size: .; j_call: TRBJ2-5; v_call: TRBV11-1; cdr3_length: 14; cdr3_nt: TGTGCCAGCAGCTTAGGGCAGCCGGGGGAGACCCAGTACTTC; cdr3_aa: CASSLGQPGETQYF
d_call: TRBD1; clone_size: .; j_call: TRBJ2-1; v_call: TRBV5-6; cdr3_length: 15; cdr3_nt: TGTGCCAGCAGGTTCCGGACAGGGTACTACAATGAGCAGTTCTTC; cdr3_aa: CASRFRTGYYNEQFF